These T cell receptor beta chains were read from a single sample in a study of blood T cells in healthy people across ages. TCRdb reanalysed the 5' RACE reads using MiXCR and keeps one entry per CDR3 protein. Of approximately 1.5 million distinct CDR3 sequences in the sample, approximately 43% were seen once. Sequencing was performed on blood. These receptors were obtained from a woman in her late teens or twenties in good health. Both conserved end residues are part of each CDR3. The order of the fields is J gene, clone size, CDR3 length, V gene, D gene, CDR3 DNA, CDR3 protein. A D gene is named only where the DNA matches it firmly. The size of a clone is reported for some rows only, either as once, few or many, or as a class for expanded clones.

j_call: TRBJ1-5; clone_size: few; cdr3_length: 18; v_call: TRBV12-3/TRBV12-4; d_call: NA; cdr3_nt: TGTGCCAGCAGTTTGATGTCCCCAGGGGCTCGTAGCAATCAGCCCCAGCATTTT; cdr3_aa: CASSLMSPGARSNQPQHF
j_call: TRBJ2-7; clone_size: NA; cdr3_length: 16; v_call: TRBV20-1; d_call: TRBD2; cdr3_nt: TGCAGTGCTAGAGATCAGGGGACTAGCGGGCGGTACGAGCAGTACTTC; cdr3_aa: CSARDQGTSGRYEQYF
j_call: TRBJ1-2; clone_size: NA; cdr3_length: 13; v_call: TRBV5-6; d_call: TRBD1; cdr3_nt: TGTGCCAGCAGCGGCGGGACAGAATATGGCTACACCTTC; cdr3_aa: CASSGGTEYGYTF
j_call: TRBJ1-5; clone_size: NA; cdr3_length: 17; v_call: TRBV30; d_call: NA; cdr3_nt: TGTGCCTGGAGCGCAGACAGATTGTCTTATAGCAATCAGCCCCAGCATTTT; cdr3_aa: CAWSADRLSYSNQPQHF
j_call: TRBJ1-2; clone_size: NA; cdr3_length: 13; v_call: TRBV25-1; d_call: NA; cdr3_nt: TGTGCCAGCAGTGACCGCAGGGCCCATGGCTACACCTTC; cdr3_aa: CASSDRRAHGYTF
j_call: TRBJ2-5; clone_size: NA; cdr3_length: 12; v_call: TRBV29-1; d_call: NA; cdr3_nt: TGCAGCGTTTTCCCGGGGGAAGAGACCCAGTACTTC; cdr3_aa: CSVFPGEETQYF
j_call: TRBJ2-7; clone_size: NA; cdr3_length: 17; v_call: TRBV5-1; d_call: TRBD2; cdr3_nt: TGCGCCAGCAGCTTCGCACCCGGGACTAGCGGCTCCTACGAGCAGTACTTC; cdr3_aa: CASSFAPGTSGSYEQYF
j_call: TRBJ2-1; clone_size: few; cdr3_length: 14; v_call: TRBV20-1; d_call: NA; cdr3_nt: TGCAGTGCTAGAGATCGTGAGGGCCGCAATGAGCAGTTCTTC; cdr3_aa: CSARDREGRNEQFF
j_call: TRBJ1-4; clone_size: NA; cdr3_length: 14; v_call: TRBV7-2; d_call: NA; cdr3_nt: TGTGCCAGCAGCCGTCGACGGGCTAATGAAAAACTGTTTTTT; cdr3_aa: CASSRRRANEKLFF
j_call: TRBJ2-7; clone_size: NA; cdr3_length: 12; v_call: TRBV29-1; d_call: NA; cdr3_nt: TGCAGCGTTGAAGATTGGCAGTACGAGCAGTACTTC; cdr3_aa: CSVEDWQYEQYF
j_call: TRBJ2-3; clone_size: NA; cdr3_length: 16; v_call: TRBV6-5; d_call: TRBD2; cdr3_nt: TGTGCCAGCAGACTACAACTAGCGGCAAGCACAGATACGCAGTATTTT; cdr3_aa: CASRLQLAASTDTQYF
j_call: TRBJ1-6; clone_size: few; cdr3_length: 12; v_call: TRBV20-1; d_call: TRBD1; cdr3_nt: TGCAGTGCTGACAGGGTTAATTCACCCCTCCACTTT; cdr3_aa: CSADRVNSPLHF
j_call: TRBJ2-7; clone_size: NA; cdr3_length: 15; v_call: TRBV5-6; d_call: TRBD1; cdr3_nt: TGTGCCAGCAGCGTGGGACAGGGCGCCTACAATGAGCAGTACTTC; cdr3_aa: CASSVGQGAYNEQYF
j_call: TRBJ1-4; clone_size: NA; cdr3_length: 15; v_call: TRBV4-3; d_call: NA; cdr3_nt: TGCGCCAGCAGCCAAGATAAGGCTGCTAATGAAAAACTGTTTTTT; cdr3_aa: CASSQDKAANEKLFF
j_call: TRBJ1-3; clone_size: NA; cdr3_length: 16; v_call: TRBV29-1; d_call: NA; cdr3_nt: TGCAGCGCTCCCCCACCGGGTACCGTTGGTGGAAACACCATATATTTT; cdr3_aa: CSAPPPGTVGGNTIYF
j_call: TRBJ1-5; clone_size: NA; cdr3_length: 17; v_call: TRBV6-2/TRBV6-3; d_call: NA; cdr3_nt: TGTGCCAGCAGGGACACTTTCGGTAGGGGTAGCAATCAGCCCCAGCATTTT; cdr3_aa: CASRDTFGRGSNQPQHF
j_call: TRBJ2-7; clone_size: NA; cdr3_length: 14; v_call: TRBV3-1; d_call: NA; cdr3_nt: TGTGCCAGCAGCCAAGATAGGGACCCCCTCGAGCAGTACTTC; cdr3_aa: CASSQDRDPLEQYF
j_call: TRBJ2-5; clone_size: NA; cdr3_length: 13; v_call: TRBV12-3/TRBV12-4; d_call: NA; cdr3_nt: TGTGCCAGCGGAAAAAGGGGGAGGGAGACCCAGTACTTC; cdr3_aa: CASGKRGRETQYF
j_call: TRBJ1-2; clone_size: few; cdr3_length: 14; v_call: TRBV24-1; d_call: TRBD1; cdr3_nt: TGTGCCACCAGTGACCCGACAGGGTTCAATGGCTACACCTTC; cdr3_aa: CATSDPTGFNGYTF
j_call: TRBJ1-2; clone_size: NA; cdr3_length: 13; v_call: TRBV20-1; d_call: NA; cdr3_nt: TGCAGCGCCGATAGGGGAACAGATTCCGGCTACACCTTC; cdr3_aa: CSADRGTDSGYTF
j_call: TRBJ2-1; clone_size: NA; cdr3_length: 17; v_call: TRBV6-6; d_call: TRBD2; cdr3_nt: TGTGCCAGCAGTTACTCGATACTAGCGGGAGATTACGATGAGCAGTTCTTC; cdr3_aa: CASSYSILAGDYDEQFF
j_call: TRBJ1-5; clone_size: NA; cdr3_length: 15; v_call: TRBV4-2; d_call: NA; cdr3_nt: TGTGCCAGCAGCCAAGGACGGGGGGACAATCAGCCCCAGCATTTT; cdr3_aa: CASSQGRGDNQPQHF
j_call: TRBJ2-7; clone_size: NA; cdr3_length: 12; v_call: TRBV29-1; d_call: TRBD2; cdr3_nt: TGCAGCGTTGAAGGGGACTACTACGAGCAGTACTTC; cdr3_aa: CSVEGDYYEQYF
j_call: TRBJ1-2; clone_size: NA; cdr3_length: 12; v_call: TRBV29-1; d_call: NA; cdr3_nt: TGCAGCGTCCCGAGCGGGGACCATGGCTACACCTTC; cdr3_aa: CSVPSGDHGYTF